This T cell receptor beta chain was obtained from a study of blood T cells in healthy people across ages. In the study overall: Template switching picked up about one barcoded beta molecule for each two T cells. General study findings and limits: Leaving the PBMCs unsorted stopped any conclusive comparison of naive versus antigen-experienced cells.

Remarks on this clonotype: The antigen remains undetermined.

Then a second PCR, running roughly 7 to 11 cycles, was carried out with a sample-barcoded 5' primer and a J-beta primer mix. TCRdb called the 5' RACE reads again in MiXCR, with one record for every CDR3 protein. This sample carries around 600,000 distinct CDR3 sequences, 40% to 55% of them seen once, and the ten largest clones take around 23%. Russia was home to the donors, healthy Caucasian individuals aged roughly 6 to 90. Collection of 8.5 to 10 milliliters of peripheral blood was performed for each donor. This receptor was identified in an elderly man in good health. The sequenced material came from blood.

The CDR3 here is CSVGKGNNEQFF. The CDR3 nucleotides read TGCAGCGTTGGGAAGGGAAACAATGAGCAGTTCTTC. The chain links TRBV29-1 to TRBJ2-1; D ambiguous. This CDR3 contains 12 residues. Germline CDR1 is SQVTM and CDR2 is ANQGSEA. Trimming pared 4 bases from V and 5 bases from J, leaving 9 bases between.